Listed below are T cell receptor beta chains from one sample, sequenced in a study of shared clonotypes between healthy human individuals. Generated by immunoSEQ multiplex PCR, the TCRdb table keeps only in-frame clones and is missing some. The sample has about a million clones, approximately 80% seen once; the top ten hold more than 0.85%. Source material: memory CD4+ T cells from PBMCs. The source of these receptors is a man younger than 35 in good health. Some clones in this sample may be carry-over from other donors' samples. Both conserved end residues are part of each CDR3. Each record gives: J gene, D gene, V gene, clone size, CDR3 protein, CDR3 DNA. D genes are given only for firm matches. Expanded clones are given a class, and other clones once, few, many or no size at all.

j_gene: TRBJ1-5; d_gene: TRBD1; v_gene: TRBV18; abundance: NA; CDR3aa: CASSTTGGHQPQHF; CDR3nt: TGTGCCAGCTCGACGACAGGGGGCCATCAGCCCCAGCATTTT
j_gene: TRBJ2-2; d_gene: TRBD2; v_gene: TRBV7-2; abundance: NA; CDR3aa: CASSSLAAGELFF; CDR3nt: TGTGCCAGCAGCTCGCTAGCGGCCGGGGAGCTGTTTTTT
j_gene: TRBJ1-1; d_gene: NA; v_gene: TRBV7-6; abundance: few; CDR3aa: CASSPGTASSGAFF; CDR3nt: TGTGCCAGCAGCCCGGGGACGGCCAGTTCGGGAGCTTTCTTT
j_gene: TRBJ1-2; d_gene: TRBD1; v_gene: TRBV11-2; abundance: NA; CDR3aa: CASSFSIPGQGDYGYTF; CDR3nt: TGTGCCAGCAGCTTCTCAATACCGGGACAGGGGGACTATGGCTACACCTTC
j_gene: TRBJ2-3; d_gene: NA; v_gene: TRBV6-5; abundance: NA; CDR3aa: CASSYSVDSSTDTQYF; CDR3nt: TGTGCCAGCAGTTACTCCGTGGACAGTAGCACAGATACGCAGTATTTT
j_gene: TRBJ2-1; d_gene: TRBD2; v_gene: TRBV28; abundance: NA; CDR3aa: CASSFSGTSGRYNEQFF; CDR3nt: TGTGCCAGCAGTTTTTCCGGGACTAGCGGGAGGTACAATGAGCAGTTCTTC
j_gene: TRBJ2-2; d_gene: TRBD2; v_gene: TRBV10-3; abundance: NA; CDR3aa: CAISDHGGLAGGPRTGELFF; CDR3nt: TGTGCCATCAGTGACCACGGGGGGCTAGCGGGAGGGCCGCGCACCGGGGAGCTGTTTTTT
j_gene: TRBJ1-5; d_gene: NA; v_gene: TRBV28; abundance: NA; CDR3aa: CASRGSGTPFGSNQPQHF; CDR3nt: TGTGCCAGCAGGGGATCGGGGACACCCTTTGGAAGCAATCAGCCCCAGCATTTT
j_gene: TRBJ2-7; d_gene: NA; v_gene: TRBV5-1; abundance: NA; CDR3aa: CASSRGEAYEQYF; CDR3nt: TGCGCCAGCAGCAGAGGGGAAGCCTACGAGCAGTACTTC
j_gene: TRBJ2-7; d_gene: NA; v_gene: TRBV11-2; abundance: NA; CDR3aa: CASSRTGYEQYF; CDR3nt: TGTGCCAGCAGCAGGACCGGTTACGAGCAGTACTTC
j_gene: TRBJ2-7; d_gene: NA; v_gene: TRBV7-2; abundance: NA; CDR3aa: CASSLRTGDYEQYF; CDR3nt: TGTGCCAGCAGCCTCCGGACGGGGGACTACGAGCAGTACTTC
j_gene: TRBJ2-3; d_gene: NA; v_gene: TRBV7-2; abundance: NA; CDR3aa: CASSLTWDTQYF; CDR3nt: TGTGCCAGCAGCTTAACTTGGGATACGCAGTATTTT
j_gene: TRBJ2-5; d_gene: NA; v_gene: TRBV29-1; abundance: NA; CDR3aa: CSVEGGVRETQYF; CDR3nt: TGCAGCGTTGAAGGGGGTGTAAGAGAGACCCAGTACTTC
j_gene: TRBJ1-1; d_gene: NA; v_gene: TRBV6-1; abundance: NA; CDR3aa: CASSGYSTGGTEAFF; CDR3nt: TGTGCCAGCAGTGGTTACTCTACTGGGGGCACTGAAGCTTTCTTT
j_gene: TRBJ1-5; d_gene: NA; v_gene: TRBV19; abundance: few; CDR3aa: CASSSGPYSGQPQHF; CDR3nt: TGTGCCAGTAGTTCGGGCCCCTACTCAGGTCAGCCCCAGCATTTT
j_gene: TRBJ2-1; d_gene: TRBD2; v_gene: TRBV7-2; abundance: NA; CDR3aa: CASSLTSGLAGEGQFF; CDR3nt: TGTGCCAGCAGCTTAACGTCAGGACTAGCGGGGGAAGGGCAGTTCTTC
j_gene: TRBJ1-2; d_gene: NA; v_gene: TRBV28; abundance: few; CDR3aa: CASSLGGQGYTF; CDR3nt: TGTGCCAGCAGCCTAGGGGGGCAAGGCTACACCTTC
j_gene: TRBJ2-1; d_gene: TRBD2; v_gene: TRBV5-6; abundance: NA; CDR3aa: CASSPGLALSADEQFF; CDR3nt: TGTGCCAGCAGCCCGGGACTAGCTCTAAGTGCCGATGAGCAGTTCTTC
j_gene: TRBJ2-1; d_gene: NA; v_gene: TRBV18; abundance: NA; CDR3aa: CASSQGLPSSYNEQFF; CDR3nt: TGTGCCAGCTCTCAGGGACTCCCGAGCTCCTACAATGAGCAGTTCTTC
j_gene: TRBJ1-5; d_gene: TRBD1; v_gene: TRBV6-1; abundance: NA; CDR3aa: CASSGNRGPAGPQHF; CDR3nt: TGTGCCAGCAGTGGAAACAGGGGGCCGGCTGGGCCCCAGCATTTT
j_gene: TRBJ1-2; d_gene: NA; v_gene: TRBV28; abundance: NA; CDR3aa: CASSLVGGPNYGYTF; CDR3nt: TGTGCCAGCAGTTTGGTTGGCGGTCCTAACTATGGCTACACCTTC